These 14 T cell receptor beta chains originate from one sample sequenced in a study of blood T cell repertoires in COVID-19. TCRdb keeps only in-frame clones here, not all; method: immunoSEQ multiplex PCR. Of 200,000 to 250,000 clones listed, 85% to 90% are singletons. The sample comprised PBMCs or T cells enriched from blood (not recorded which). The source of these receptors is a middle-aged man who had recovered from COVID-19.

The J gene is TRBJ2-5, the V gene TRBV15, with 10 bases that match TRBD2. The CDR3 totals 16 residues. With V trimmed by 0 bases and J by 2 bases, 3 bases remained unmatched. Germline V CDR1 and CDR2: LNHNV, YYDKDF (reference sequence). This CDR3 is CATSRDLAGVQETQYF. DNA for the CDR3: TGTGCCACCAGCAGAGATCTAGCGGGAGTACAAGAGACCCAGTACTTC.

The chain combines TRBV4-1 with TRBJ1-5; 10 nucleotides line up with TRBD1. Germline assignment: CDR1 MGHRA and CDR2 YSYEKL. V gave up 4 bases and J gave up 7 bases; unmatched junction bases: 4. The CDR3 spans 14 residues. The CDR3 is CASSRTGGNQPQHF. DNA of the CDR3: TGCGCCAGCAGCCGGACAGGGGGGAACCAGCCCCAGCATTTT.

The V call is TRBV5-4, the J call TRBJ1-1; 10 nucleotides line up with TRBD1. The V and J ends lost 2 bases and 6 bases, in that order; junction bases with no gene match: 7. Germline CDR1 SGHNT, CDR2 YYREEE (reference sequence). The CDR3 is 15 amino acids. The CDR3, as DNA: TGTGCCAGCAGCTTCGGGGACAGGGGAATCTCTGAAGCTTTCTTT. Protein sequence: CASSFGDRGISEAFF.

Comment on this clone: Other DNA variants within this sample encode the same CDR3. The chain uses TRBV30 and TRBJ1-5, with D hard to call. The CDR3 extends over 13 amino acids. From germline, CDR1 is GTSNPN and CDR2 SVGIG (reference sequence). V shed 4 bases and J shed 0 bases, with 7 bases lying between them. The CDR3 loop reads CAWTGDSNQPQHF. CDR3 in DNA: TGTGCCTGGACAGGTGATAGCAATCAGCCCCAGCATTTT.

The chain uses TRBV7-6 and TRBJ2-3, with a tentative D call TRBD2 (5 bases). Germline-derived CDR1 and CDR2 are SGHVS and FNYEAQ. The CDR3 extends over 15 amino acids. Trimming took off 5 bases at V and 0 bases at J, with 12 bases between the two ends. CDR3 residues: CASSRIGLSTDTQYF. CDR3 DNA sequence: TGTGCCAGCAGCCGAATCGGACTGAGCACAGATACGCAGTATTTT.

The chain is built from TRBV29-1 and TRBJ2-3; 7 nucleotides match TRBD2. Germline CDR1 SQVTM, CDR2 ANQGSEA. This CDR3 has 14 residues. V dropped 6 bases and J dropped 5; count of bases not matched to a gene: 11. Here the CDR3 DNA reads TGCAGCGTGGATGGCGGCGGGGAGGGAGATACGCAGTATTTT. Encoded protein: CSVDGGGEGDTQYF.

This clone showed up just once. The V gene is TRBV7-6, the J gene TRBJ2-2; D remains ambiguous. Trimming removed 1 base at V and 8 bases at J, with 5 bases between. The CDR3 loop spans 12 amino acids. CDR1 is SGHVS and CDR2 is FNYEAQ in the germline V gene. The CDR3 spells CASSLVHGELFF. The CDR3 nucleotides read TGTGCCAGCAGCTTAGTACATGGGGAGCTGTTTTTT.

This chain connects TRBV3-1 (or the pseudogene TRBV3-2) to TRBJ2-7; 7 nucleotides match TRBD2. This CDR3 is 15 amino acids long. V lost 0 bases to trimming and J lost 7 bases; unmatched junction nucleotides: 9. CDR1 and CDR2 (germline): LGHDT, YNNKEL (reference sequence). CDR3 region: CASSQEIGTTAEQYF. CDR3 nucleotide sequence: TGTGCCAGCAGCCAAGAGATAGGGACTACTGCAGAGCAGTACTTC.

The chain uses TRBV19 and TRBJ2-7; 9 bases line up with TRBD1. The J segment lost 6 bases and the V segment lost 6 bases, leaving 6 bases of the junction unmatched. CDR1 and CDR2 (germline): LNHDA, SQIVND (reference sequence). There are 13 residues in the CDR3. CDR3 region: CASSRDREGEQYF. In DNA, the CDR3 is TGTGCCAGTAGCCGGGACAGGGAAGGCGAGCAGTACTTC.

CDR3 DNA sequence: TGTGCCAGCAGTCTTACAGTGAGCTCCTACGAGCAGTACTTC. Protein: CASSLTVSSYEQYF. This chain connects TRBV28 to TRBJ2-7; D not certain. V lost 5 bases, J lost 0 bases, and 11 bases lay in between. The CDR3 covers 14 residues. Germline CDR1 reads MDHEN; CDR2 reads SYDVKM.

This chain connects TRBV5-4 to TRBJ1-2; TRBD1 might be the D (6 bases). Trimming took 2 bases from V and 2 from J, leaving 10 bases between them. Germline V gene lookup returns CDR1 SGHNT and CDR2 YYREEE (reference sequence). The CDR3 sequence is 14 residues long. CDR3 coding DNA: TGTGCCAGCAGCTTCCCGGACAGAAACTATGGCTACACCTTC. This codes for CASSFPDRNYGYTF.

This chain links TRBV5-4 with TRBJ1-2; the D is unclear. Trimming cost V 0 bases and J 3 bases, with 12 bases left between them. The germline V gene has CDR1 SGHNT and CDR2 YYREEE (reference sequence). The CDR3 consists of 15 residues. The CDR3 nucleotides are TGTGCCAGCAGCTTGGCCGGGAGGCAAGACTATGGCTACACCTTC. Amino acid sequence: CASSLAGRQDYGYTF.

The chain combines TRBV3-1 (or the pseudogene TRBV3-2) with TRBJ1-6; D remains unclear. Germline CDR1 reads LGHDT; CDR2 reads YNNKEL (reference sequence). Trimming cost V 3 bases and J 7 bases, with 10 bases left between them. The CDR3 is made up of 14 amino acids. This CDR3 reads CASSQTDSNSPLHF. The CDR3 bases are TGTGCCAGCAGCCAGACGGACTCCAATTCACCCCTCCACTTT.

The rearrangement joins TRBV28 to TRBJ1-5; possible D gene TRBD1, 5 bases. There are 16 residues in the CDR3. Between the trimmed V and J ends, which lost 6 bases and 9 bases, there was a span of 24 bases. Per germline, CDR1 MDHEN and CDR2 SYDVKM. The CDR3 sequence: CASRAAFGEAGGPQHF. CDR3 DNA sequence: TGTGCCAGCAGAGCCGCCTTTGGGGAGGCCGGGGGGCCCCAGCATTTT.